The T cell receptor (beta chain) described here comes from a study of blood T cell repertoires in COVID-19. On the study more broadly: Collection of acute and convalescent COVID-19 samples took place in the United States, Italy and Spain.

Authors' processing steps: Scientists estimated how many nucleated cells there were by amplifying reference gene primers. Sequencing was performed with immunoSEQ multiplex PCR; in TCRdb, only in-frame clones are kept and a portion is missing. The DNA gave D and trimming, while V, J and clone size come from that table. Seen here are 90,000 to 100,000 clones, 75% to 90% observed once, and the top ten hold roughly 5.1%. It was during active infection that Seattle patients were enrolled and then longitudinally followed. Sequenced material: peripheral blood. This TCR was recovered from a man aged 60-69 years with COVID-19, enrolled during active disease.

The CDR3 bases are TGTGCCAGCTCACCACGGACAGGGCGCGCCCTCTCCTATGGCTACACCTTC. Its protein product is CASSPRTGRALSYGYTF. The chain joins TRBV18 to TRBJ1-2, with 8 nucleotides matching TRBD1. CDR3 length equals 17 residues. J lost 4 bases, V lost 1 base, and 11 bases had no gene match. Germline V gene sequence: CDR1 KGHSH, CDR2 LQKENI.